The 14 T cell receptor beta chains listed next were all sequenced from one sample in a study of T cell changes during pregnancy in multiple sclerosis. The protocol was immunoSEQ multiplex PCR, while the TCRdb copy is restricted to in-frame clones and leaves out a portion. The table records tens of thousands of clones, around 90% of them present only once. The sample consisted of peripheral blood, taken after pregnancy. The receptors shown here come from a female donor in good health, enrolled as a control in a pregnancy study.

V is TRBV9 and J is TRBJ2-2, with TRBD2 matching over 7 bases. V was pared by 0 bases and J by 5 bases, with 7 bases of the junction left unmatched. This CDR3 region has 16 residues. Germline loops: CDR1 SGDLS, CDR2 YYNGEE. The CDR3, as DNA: TGTGCCAGCAGCGTAGATACAGCGGGGCGGACCGGGGAGCTGTTTTTT. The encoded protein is CASSVDTAGRTGELFF.

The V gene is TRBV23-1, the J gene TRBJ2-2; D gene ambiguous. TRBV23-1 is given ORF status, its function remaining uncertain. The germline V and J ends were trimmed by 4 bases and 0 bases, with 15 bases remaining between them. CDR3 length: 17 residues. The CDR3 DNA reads TGCGCCAGCAGTCCCTTAGACACACCGTCGAACACCGGGGAGCTGTTTTTT. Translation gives CASSPLDTPSNTGELFF.

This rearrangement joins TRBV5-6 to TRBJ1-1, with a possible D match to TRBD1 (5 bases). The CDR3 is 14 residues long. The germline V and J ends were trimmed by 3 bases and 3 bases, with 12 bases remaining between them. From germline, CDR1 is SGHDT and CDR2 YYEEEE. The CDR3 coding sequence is TGTGCCAGCAGCTATCGGGGGTGGTACACTGAAGCTTTCTTT. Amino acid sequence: CASSYRGWYTEAFF. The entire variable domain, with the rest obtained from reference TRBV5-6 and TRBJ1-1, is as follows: DAGVTQSPTHLIKTRGQQVTLRCSPKSGHDTVSWYQQALGQGPQFIFQYYEEEERQRGNFPDRFSGHQFPNYSSELNVNALLLGDSALYLCASSYRGWYTEAFFGQGTRLTVV.

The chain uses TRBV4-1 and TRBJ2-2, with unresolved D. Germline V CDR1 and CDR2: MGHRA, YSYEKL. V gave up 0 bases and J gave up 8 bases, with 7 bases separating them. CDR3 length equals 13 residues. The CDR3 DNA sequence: TGCGCCAGCAGCCAAGACCCGGGTGGGGAGCTGTTTTTT. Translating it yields CASSQDPGGELFF.

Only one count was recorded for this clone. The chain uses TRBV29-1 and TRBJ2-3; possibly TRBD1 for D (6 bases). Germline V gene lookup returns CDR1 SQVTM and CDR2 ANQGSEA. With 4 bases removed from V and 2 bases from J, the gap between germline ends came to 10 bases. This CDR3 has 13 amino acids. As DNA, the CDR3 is TGCAGCGTTGTAAGGGGGAACACAGATACGCAGTATTTT. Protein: CSVVRGNTDTQYF.

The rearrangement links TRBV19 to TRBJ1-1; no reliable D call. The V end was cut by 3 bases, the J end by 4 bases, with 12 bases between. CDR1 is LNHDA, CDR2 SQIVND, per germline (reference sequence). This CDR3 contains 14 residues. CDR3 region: CASSMRGWVTEAFF. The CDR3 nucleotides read TGTGCCAGTAGTATGCGGGGTTGGGTCACTGAAGCTTTCTTT.

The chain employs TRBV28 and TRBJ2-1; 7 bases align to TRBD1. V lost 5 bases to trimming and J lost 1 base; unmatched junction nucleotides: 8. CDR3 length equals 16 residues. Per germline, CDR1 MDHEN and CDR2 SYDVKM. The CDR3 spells CASSPYRGPSYNEQFF. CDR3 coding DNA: TGTGCCAGCAGTCCCTACAGGGGCCCGTCCTACAATGAGCAGTTCTTC.

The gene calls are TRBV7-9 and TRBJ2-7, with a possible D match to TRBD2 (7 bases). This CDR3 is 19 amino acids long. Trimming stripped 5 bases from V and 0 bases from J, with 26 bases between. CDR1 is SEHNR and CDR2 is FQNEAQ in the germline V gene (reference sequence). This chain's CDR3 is CASSPPGGYTSDSSYEQYF. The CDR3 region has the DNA TGTGCCAGCAGCCCGCCCGGGGGCTACACTAGCGACAGCTCCTACGAGCAGTACTTC.

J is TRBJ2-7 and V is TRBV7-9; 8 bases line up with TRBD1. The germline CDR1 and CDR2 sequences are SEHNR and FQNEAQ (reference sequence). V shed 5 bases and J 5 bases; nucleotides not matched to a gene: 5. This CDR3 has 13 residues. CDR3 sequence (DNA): TGTGCCAGCAGCGGACAGGGTAGGGACGAGCAGTACTTC. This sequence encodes CASSGQGRDEQYF.

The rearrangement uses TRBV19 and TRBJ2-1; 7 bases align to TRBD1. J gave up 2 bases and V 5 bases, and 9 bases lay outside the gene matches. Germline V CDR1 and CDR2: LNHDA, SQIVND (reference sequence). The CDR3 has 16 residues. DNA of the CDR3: TGTGCCAGTAGTGGTCGGGACAGCTCTACCTACAATGAGCAGTTCTTC. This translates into CASSGRDSSTYNEQFF.

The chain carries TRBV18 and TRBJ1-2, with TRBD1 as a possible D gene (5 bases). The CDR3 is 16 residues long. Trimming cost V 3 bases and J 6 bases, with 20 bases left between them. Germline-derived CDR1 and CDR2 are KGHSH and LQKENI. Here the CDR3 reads CASSPFASQGGNGYTF. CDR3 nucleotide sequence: TGTGCCAGCTCACCTTTCGCATCCCAGGGAGGTAATGGCTACACCTTC.

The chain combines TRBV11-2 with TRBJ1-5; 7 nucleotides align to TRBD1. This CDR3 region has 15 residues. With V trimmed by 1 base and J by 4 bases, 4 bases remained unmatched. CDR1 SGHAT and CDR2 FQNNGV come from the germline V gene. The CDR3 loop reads CASSLVQGRNQPQHF. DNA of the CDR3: TGTGCCAGCAGCTTAGTACAGGGGAGGAATCAGCCCCAGCATTTT. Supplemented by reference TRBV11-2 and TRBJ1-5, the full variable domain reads EAGVAQSPRYKIIEKRQSVAFWCNPISGHATLYWYQQILGQGPKLLIQFQNNGVVDDSQLPKDRFSAERLKGVDSTLKIQPAKLEDSAVYLCASSLVQGRNQPQHFGDGTRLSIL.

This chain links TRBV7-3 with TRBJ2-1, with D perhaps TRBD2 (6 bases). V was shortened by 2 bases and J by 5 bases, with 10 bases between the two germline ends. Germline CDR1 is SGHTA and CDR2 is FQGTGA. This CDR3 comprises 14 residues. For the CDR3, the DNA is TGTGCCAGCAGCTTAGTCGGGAGCCACAATGAGCAGTTCTTC. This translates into CASSLVGSHNEQFF.

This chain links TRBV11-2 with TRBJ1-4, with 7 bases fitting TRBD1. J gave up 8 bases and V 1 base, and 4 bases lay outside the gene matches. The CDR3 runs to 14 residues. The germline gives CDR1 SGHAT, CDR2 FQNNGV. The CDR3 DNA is TGTGCCAGCAGCTTAGGACAGGGAGGCGAAAAACTGTTTTTT. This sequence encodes CASSLGQGGEKLFF.